This is a list of T cell receptor beta chains from one sample in a study of control samples from healthy donors and cancer patients. Data came from immunoSEQ multiplex PCR; TCRdb stores just in-frame clones and leaves some out. The data contain around 140,000 clones, around 90% of them singletons. The specimen sequenced was blood. The receptors come from a man between 40 and 49 years old in good health. CDR3s include the opening cysteine and the closing phenylalanine or tryptophan. The order of the fields is clone size, CDR3 length, J gene, V gene, D gene, CDR3 DNA, CDR3 protein. D genes are given only for firm matches. Clone size is shown for a subset of rows, as once, few, many or a class of expanded clone.

size: .; length: 14; J: TRBJ1-1; V: TRBV5-1; D: .; DNA: TGCGCCAGCAGCCCGGGACGGGCGAACACTGAAGCTTTCTTT; CDR3: CASSPGRANTEAFF
size: .; length: 14; J: TRBJ1-4; V: TRBV6-5; D: .; DNA: TGTGCCAGCAGTTACGATATGTTGGGCGAAAAACTGTTTTTT; CDR3: CASSYDMLGEKLFF
size: .; length: 15; J: TRBJ2-1; V: TRBV4-2; D: .; DNA: TGTGCCAGCAGCCAAGCCCGCTCGGAGTACAATGAGCAGTTCTTC; CDR3: CASSQARSEYNEQFF
size: .; length: 14; J: TRBJ1-1; V: TRBV2; D: .; DNA: TGTGCCAGCAGGACCCTAACAGGAAACACTGAAGCTTTCTTT; CDR3: CASRTLTGNTEAFF
size: .; length: 14; J: TRBJ1-6; V: TRBV6-6; D: .; DNA: TGTGCCAGCAGTTACCACCATATAATTTCACCCCTCCACTTT; CDR3: CASSYHHIISPLHF
size: .; length: 16; J: TRBJ2-7; V: TRBV7-8; D: TRBD2; DNA: TGTGCCAGCAGCTTAGAAACAGCGGGGGGGAACTACGAGCAGTACTTC; CDR3: CASSLETAGGNYEQYF
size: .; length: 16; J: TRBJ2-7; V: TRBV19; D: .; DNA: TGTGCCAGTAGCCGGAGAGGGGGTAGCAGCTCCTACGAGCAGTACTTC; CDR3: CASSRRGGSSSYEQYF
size: .; length: 19; J: TRBJ2-5; V: TRBV7-2; D: .; DNA: TGTGCCAGCAGCTCCTCCCCCGGCAGGGGTATGGGGGATGAAGAGACCCAGTACTTC; CDR3: CASSSSPGRGMGDEETQYF
size: .; length: 15; J: TRBJ2-1; V: TRBV5-1; D: .; DNA: TGCGCCAGCAGCTTGTCACTAGCTGTGGGCAATGAGCAGTTCTTC; CDR3: CASSLSLAVGNEQFF
size: .; length: 14; J: TRBJ1-2; V: TRBV6-2/TRBV6-3; D: .; DNA: TGTGCCAGCAGTTACTCAACAGGGCGCGCTGGCTACACCTTC; CDR3: CASSYSTGRAGYTF
size: .; length: 15; J: TRBJ2-5; V: TRBV6-1; D: .; DNA: TGTGCCAGCAGTGAGTCGTGGGCCGACAGCGGGACCCAGTACTTC; CDR3: CASSESWADSGTQYF
size: .; length: 11; J: TRBJ2-7; V: TRBV7-8; D: .; DNA: TGTGCCAGCAGCCCGTCTTACGAGCAGTACTTC; CDR3: CASSPSYEQYF
size: few; length: 13; J: TRBJ1-2; V: TRBV6-5; D: TRBD1; DNA: TGTGCCAGCAGTTACGGGACAGGGAATGGCTACACCTTC; CDR3: CASSYGTGNGYTF
size: .; length: 15; J: TRBJ1-3; V: TRBV19; D: .; DNA: TGTGCCAGTAGTATGACCTGGGTGTCAGGAAACACCATATATTTT; CDR3: CASSMTWVSGNTIYF
size: .; length: 13; J: TRBJ1-5; V: TRBV14; D: TRBD1; DNA: TGTGCCAGCAGCCGCACAGGGGGTCAGCCCCAGCATTTT; CDR3: CASSRTGGQPQHF
size: .; length: 19; J: TRBJ1-5; V: TRBV5-4; D: .; DNA: TGTGCCAGCAGCTTAATATCAGGGCCCGGATTCGGTAGCAATCAGCCCCAGCATTTT; CDR3: CASSLISGPGFGSNQPQHF
size: .; length: 17; J: TRBJ2-3; V: TRBV5-1; D: TRBD2; DNA: TGCGCCAGCAGCTTGGAATCTAGCGGGGGGGCCCAAGATACGCAGTATTTT; CDR3: CASSLESSGGAQDTQYF
size: .; length: 15; J: TRBJ1-6; V: TRBV27; D: .; DNA: TGTGCCAGCACCCCCGCGGGCGGACATAATTCACCCCTCCACTTT; CDR3: CASTPAGGHNSPLHF
size: .; length: 12; J: TRBJ2-1; V: TRBV10-2; D: .; DNA: TGCGCCAGCAGTGAGCTGTCGTCTCGGCCGTTCTTC; CDR3: CASSELSSRPFF
size: .; length: 11; J: TRBJ1-2; V: TRBV5-1; D: .; DNA: TGCGCCAGCAGACTAGAAAATGGCTACACCTTC; CDR3: CASRLENGYTF
size: .; length: 15; J: TRBJ2-7; V: TRBV11-3; D: .; DNA: TGTGCCAGCAGCCCTTGGCCGGCGGATGTGTACGAGCAGTACTTC; CDR3: CASSPWPADVYEQYF
size: .; length: 19; J: TRBJ2-6; V: TRBV7-9; D: .; DNA: TGTGCCAGCAGCTTAGCGGGAGCCGACCTACGCTCTGGGGCCAACGTCCTGACTTTC; CDR3: CASSLAGADLRSGANVLTF
size: .; length: 17; J: TRBJ1-4; V: TRBV10-3; D: TRBD1; DNA: TGTGCCATCAAGGCGGGACAGGGAAAATCAACTAATGAAAAACTGTTTTTT; CDR3: CAIKAGQGKSTNEKLFF
size: .; length: 13; J: TRBJ1-1; V: TRBV29-1; D: .; DNA: TGCAGCGCGACGAGGGGGTTCGACACTGAAGCTTTCTTT; CDR3: CSATRGFDTEAFF
size: .; length: 13; J: TRBJ1-3; V: TRBV6-5; D: .; DNA: TGTGCCCTCCTTGACGGCTCTGGAAACACCATATATTTT; CDR3: CALLDGSGNTIYF
size: .; length: 18; J: TRBJ2-2; V: TRBV19; D: TRBD2; DNA: TGTGCCAGTAGTTGGGACGGGGGGACCCCCCGAGTCACCGGGGAGCTGTTTTTT; CDR3: CASSWDGGTPRVTGELFF
size: .; length: 14; J: TRBJ2-1; V: TRBV7-3; D: .; DNA: TGTGCCAGCAGCGTAGGAACCACCTACAATGAGCAGTTCTTC; CDR3: CASSVGTTYNEQFF
size: .; length: 13; J: TRBJ1-5; V: TRBV6-4; D: .; DNA: TGTGCCAGCAGTGAGGGTACCTCCCAGCCCCAGCATTTT; CDR3: CASSEGTSQPQHF
size: .; length: 15; J: TRBJ1-2; V: TRBV6-5; D: .; DNA: TGTGCCAGCAGTTACTGGGACAACTCTCAGACTGGCTACACCTTC; CDR3: CASSYWDNSQTGYTF
size: .; length: 14; J: TRBJ2-5; V: TRBV5-1; D: TRBD2; DNA: TGCGCCAGCAGCTCCGGGACTAGCAAAGAGACCCAGTACTTC; CDR3: CASSSGTSKETQYF
size: .; length: 15; J: TRBJ1-3; V: TRBV5-1; D: .; DNA: TGCGCCAGCAGCCCATCACGTGCCTCTGGAAACACCATATATTTT; CDR3: CASSPSRASGNTIYF
size: .; length: 13; J: TRBJ2-7; V: TRBV11-2; D: .; DNA: TGTGCCAGCAGCTTAGATCGGCCACGCGAGCAGTACTTC; CDR3: CASSLDRPREQYF
size: .; length: 13; J: TRBJ1-1; V: TRBV5-6; D: .; DNA: TGTGCCAGCAGTCTCGGTTCGATAGGAGGGGCTTTCTTT; CDR3: CASSLGSIGGAFF
size: .; length: 15; J: TRBJ2-2; V: TRBV27; D: .; DNA: TGTGCCAGCAGTTTATCCTCAGGGCCCACCGGGGAGCTGTTTTTT; CDR3: CASSLSSGPTGELFF
size: .; length: 16; J: TRBJ1-5; V: TRBV19; D: TRBD1; DNA: TGTGCCAGTTGGTCAGGACAGGGAGGGAGCAATCAGCCCCAGCATTTT; CDR3: CASWSGQGGSNQPQHF
size: .; length: 12; J: TRBJ1-1; V: TRBV28; D: .; DNA: TGTGCCAGCAGGGAGACGAACACTGAAGCTTTCTTT; CDR3: CASRETNTEAFF
size: .; length: 14; J: TRBJ2-5; V: TRBV18; D: .; DNA: TGTGCCAGCTCACCACTGGACACATCAGAGACCCAGTACTTC; CDR3: CASSPLDTSETQYF
size: .; length: 14; J: TRBJ2-5; V: TRBV24-1; D: .; DNA: TGTGCCACCAGTGATTCCAGGGTACTAGAGACCCAGTACTTC; CDR3: CATSDSRVLETQYF
size: .; length: 14; J: TRBJ1-3; V: TRBV15; D: .; DNA: TGTGCCACCAGCAGAGATAACTCTGGAAACACCATATATTTT; CDR3: CATSRDNSGNTIYF
size: .; length: 15; J: TRBJ1-5; V: TRBV7-8; D: .; DNA: TGTGCCAGCAACTCAGGGGTTGGAAGCAATCAGCCCCAGCATTTT; CDR3: CASNSGVGSNQPQHF
size: few; length: 12; J: TRBJ2-3; V: TRBV28; D: .; DNA: TGTGCCAGCAGTTTGTTTAGAGATACGCAGTATTTT; CDR3: CASSLFRDTQYF
size: .; length: 15; J: TRBJ1-2; V: TRBV27; D: .; DNA: TGTGCCAGCAGCACCCGGGGGGCAGGGCCCTATGGCTACACCTTC; CDR3: CASSTRGAGPYGYTF
size: .; length: 17; J: TRBJ2-6; V: TRBV5-6; D: .; DNA: TGTGCCAGCAGCCTAGCCCGACTTAGCTCTGGGGCCAACGTCCTGACTTTC; CDR3: CASSLARLSSGANVLTF
size: once; length: 14; J: TRBJ1-4; V: TRBV5-1; D: TRBD1; DNA: TGCGCCAGCGGTCGGACAGGGAGGGGTGAAAAACTGTTTTTT; CDR3: CASGRTGRGEKLFF
size: .; length: 17; J: TRBJ2-1; V: TRBV5-1; D: TRBD2; DNA: TGCGCCCGCAGCCGAGACGCGGCGGGGGGGCTGTACAATGAGCAGTTCTTC; CDR3: CARSRDAAGGLYNEQFF
size: .; length: 15; J: TRBJ2-3; V: TRBV7-9; D: TRBD1; DNA: TGTGCCAGCAGCTACGGGGGACAGGGAACAGATACGCAGTATTTT; CDR3: CASSYGGQGTDTQYF
size: once; length: 14; J: TRBJ2-5; V: TRBV2; D: .; DNA: TGTGCCAGCAGCCGGAGGAGGGGGGAAGAGACCCAGTACTTC; CDR3: CASSRRRGEETQYF
size: .; length: 11; J: TRBJ1-1; V: TRBV20-1; D: TRBD1; DNA: TGCAGTGCTAGGACAGGGCGTGAAGCTTTCTTT; CDR3: CSARTGREAFF